The 14 T cell receptor beta chains given below trace back to one sample, sequenced in a study of blood T cells in healthy people across ages. Combining a sample-barcoded 5' primer with a J-beta primer mix, a second PCR ran for roughly 6 to 11 cycles. TCRdb re-analysed the 5' RACE reads in MiXCR, keeping a single row per CDR3 protein. The sample includes 1.5 million or so distinct CDR3 sequences, 42% of them seen just once. Sequences were obtained from blood. The receptor source for this set is a woman between 18 and 30 years old in good health.

V and J are TRBV7-6 and TRBJ1-5; D is ambiguous. Trimming removed 5 bases at V and 10 bases at J, with 18 bases between. This CDR3 region has 14 residues. CDR1 and CDR2 (germline): SGHVS, FNYEAQ. The CDR3 bases are TGTGCCAGCAGCCCCGGTGGAGGCGTGAGCCCCCAGCATTTT. Translated, it gives CASSPGGGVSPQHF. The whole variable domain, filled in from reference TRBV7-6 and TRBJ1-5, reads GAGVSQSPRYKVTKRGQDVALRCDPISGHVSLYWYRQALGQGPEFLTYFNYEAQQDKSGLPNDRFSAERPEGSISTLTIQRTEQRDSAMYRCASSPGGGVSPQHFGDGTRLSIL.

This CDR3 is CSAPIRSGSSYNEQYF. The CDR3 DNA reads as TGCAGTGCTCCCATTCGTAGCGGATCCTCCTACAATGAGCAGTACTTC. The chain joins TRBV20-1 to TRBJ2-5; TRBD2 is a possible D gene (6 bases). The CDR3 is 16 amino acids. Germline CDR1 is DFQATT and CDR2 is SNEGSKA (reference sequence). Deletions cut 5 bases from V and 11 bases from J, with 30 bases between.

V gene TRBV12-3 or TRBV12-4 combines with J gene TRBJ2-4; 9 nucleotides line up with TRBD2. The assigned J gene may be wrong: the sequence end matches TRBJ2-7 better. The CDR3 sequence is 14 residues long. The DNA for the CDR3 is TGTGCCAGCAGCCCCGGACTAGCGAATCACGAGCAGTACTTC. Translated, it gives CASSPGLANHEQYF.

The chain carries TRBV27 and TRBJ2-7; 8 nucleotides line up with TRBD1. The germline gives CDR1 MNHEY, CDR2 SMNVEV (reference sequence). The ends lost 6 bases at V and 5 bases at J; junction bases unmatched: 9. CDR3 size: 14 residues. CDR3 residues: CASRRQGSNDEQYF. CDR3 nucleotide sequence: TGTGCCAGCAGGCGACAGGGGTCTAACGACGAGCAGTACTTC.

This chain joins TRBV20-1 and TRBJ2-7, with TRBD2 identical over 8 bases. The J call is doubtful: the DNA matches TRBJ2-5 better. Germline V gene lookup returns CDR1 DFQATT and CDR2 SNEGSKA (reference sequence). The CDR3 runs 17 residues. In DNA form, the CDR3 reads TGCAGTGCTAGTACCGGGTTAATGTCGGGACTAGTAGAGACCCAGTACTTC. Protein sequence: CSASTGLMSGLVETQYF.

V usage is TRBV29-1 and J usage is TRBJ2-5, with D uncertain. The germline V gene encodes CDR1 SQVTM and CDR2 ANQGSEA. The CDR3 has 14 amino acids. V was clipped by 4 bases and J by 1 base, with 13 bases between them. The chain's CDR3 is CSVGYRAVQETQYF. DNA of the CDR3: TGCAGCGTTGGATATAGGGCAGTCCAAGAGACCCAGTACTTC.

The CDR3 loop is CASKGLAAGTDTQYF. The CDR3 region has the DNA TGTGCCAGCAAGGGACTAGCGGCGGGCACAGATACGCAGTATTTT. The chain uses TRBV2 and TRBJ2-3; 11 bases map to TRBD2. The germline gives CDR1 SNHLY, CDR2 FYNNEI. Trimming removed 7 bases from V and 1 base from J; junction bases left unmatched: 4. The CDR3 length is 15 residues.

The CDR3 is CASSVATGYDEQYF. The CDR3 DNA is TGTGCCAGCAGCGTAGCGACAGGGTACGACGAGCAGTACTTC. This sequence joins TRBV9 and TRBJ2-7, with 7 nucleotides matching TRBD1. J gave up 5 bases and V 0 bases, and 5 bases lay outside the gene matches. Germline values: CDR1 SGDLS, CDR2 YYNGEE. The CDR3 is 14 residues long.

A note on this clonotype: Relative to the germline gene, one junction end is altered; a read error may explain this. The V call is TRBV24-1, the J call TRBJ2-6; D is uncertain. The CDR3 covers 15 residues. Germline CDR1 and CDR2: KGHDR and SFDVKD. CDR3 region: CVTSDRLPGANVLTF. CDR3 bases: TGTGTCACCAGTGACCGTCTCCCTGGGGCCAACGTCCTGACTTTC.

In this sample, this clonotype turned up a few times. The rearrangement joins TRBV2 to TRBJ2-1; the match to TRBD2 covers 12 bases. The CDR3 has 14 residues. The germline V gene has CDR1 SNHLY and CDR2 FYNNEI. J gave up 10 bases and V 4 bases, and 5 bases lay outside the gene matches. The CDR3 spells CASSGALAGGEQFF. The CDR3 coding sequence is TGTGCCAGCAGTGGAGCCCTAGCGGGAGGGGAGCAGTTCTTC.

This clonotype was seen only a few times. The J gene is TRBJ2-7, the V gene TRBV7-2; D unclear. The V gene lost 6 bases and the J gene lost 5 bases, with 11 bases spanning the gap. The CDR3 runs 12 residues. CDR1 is SGHTA and CDR2 is FQGNSA in the germline V gene. The CDR3 DNA reads TGTGCCAGCAGTCCGGGTTTCAACGAGCAGTACTTC. Translating gives CASSPGFNEQYF.

The rearrangement uses TRBV9 and TRBJ2-1; TRBD2 is a possible D gene (7 bases). The CDR3 runs 16 residues. The germline V gene has CDR1 SGDLS and CDR2 YYNGEE. Trimming pared 6 bases from V and 10 bases from J, leaving 26 bases between. This chain's CDR3 is CASIRGSGGGQGEQFF. CDR3 coding DNA: TGTGCCAGCATCAGAGGTAGTGGGGGGGGCCAGGGAGAGCAGTTCTTC.

A single count supports this clonotype. This rearrangement joins TRBV15 to TRBJ2-5, with D possibly matching TRBD1 (5 bases). The length of the CDR3 is 15 residues. The V end was cut by 4 bases, the J end by 11 bases, with 23 bases between. Looked up from germline, CDR1 is LNHNV and CDR2 is YYDKDF (reference sequence). CDR3 sequence reads: CATSKQVAGYNEQYF. Here the CDR3 DNA reads TGTGCCACCAGCAAGCAGGTCGCAGGGTACAATGAGCAGTACTTC.

This clonotype appeared many times. The V gene is TRBV2, the J gene TRBJ2-1; D possibly corresponds to TRBD2 (6 bases). This CDR3 comprises 11 residues. The germline gives CDR1 SNHLY, CDR2 FYNNEI. Trimming left V 7 bases short and J 7 bases short, with 8 bases between. The CDR3 sequence is CASTAGNEQFF. The CDR3 DNA reads as TGTGCCAGCACTGCGGGGAATGAGCAGTTCTTC.